Below, one T cell receptor (beta chain) is given with its context. Its cognate antigen is unknown. Trimming removed 1 base from V and 5 bases from J, with 8 bases in between. This CDR3 region has 13 residues. The germline gives CDR1 SGHVS, CDR2 FNYEAQ. The data were obtained in a study of chemoradiotherapy in HPV16-positive cancers. Produced via immunoSEQ multiplex PCR; TCRdb's table is partial and in-frame only. The sample includes approximately 20,000 clones, more than 75% seen only once; the top ten take about 2.4%. Whole-study findings and limits: Candidate HPV-specific clones and E7-related TCR motifs grew in tumor during treatment.

Material: blood, obtained from a patient who underwent chemoradiotherapy. This chain connects TRBV7-6 to TRBJ1-1; D is perhaps TRBD1 (5 bases). The TCR comes from a human donor with HPV-associated anogenital cancer. The CDR3 region is CASSLGSGTEAFF. The CDR3 region has the DNA TGTGCCAGCAGCTTAGGGTCAGGGACTGAAGCTTTCTTT.